These 21 T cell receptor beta chains were all obtained from the same sample, sequenced in a study of T cells after somatic rescue of genetic block. Clones were read by immunoSEQ multiplex PCR, and TCRdb kept only the in-frame ones, dropping some. The sample shows about 110,000 clones, about 93% of them seen only once. Sequenced sample: peripheral blood mononuclear cells (PBMCs). The receptor set was obtained from a woman between 18 and 30 years old.

The chain couples TRBV4-2 to TRBJ2-7; 15 bases fit TRBD2. The CDR3 consists of 16 residues. The J segment lost 3 bases and the V segment lost 4 bases, leaving 4 bases of the junction unmatched. Germline loops: CDR1 LGHNA, CDR2 YNFKEQ. The DNA of the CDR3 is TGTGCCAGCAGCCCGCGGACTAGCGGGGGGGTCTACGAGCAGTACTTC. Translated: CASSPRTSGGVYEQYF.

This clone has just one count. The rearrangement links TRBV5-5 to TRBJ2-3; perhaps D is TRBD1 or TRBD2 (5 bases each). V was trimmed by 3 bases and J by 4 bases, leaving 12 bases between them. Germline lookup yields CDR1 SGHKS and CDR2 YYEKEE (reference sequence). The CDR3 has 14 residues. For the CDR3, the DNA is TGTGCCAGCAGCTCCCTCTGGGGGTCAGATACGCAGTATTTT. As protein: CASSSLWGSDTQYF.

This chain joins TRBV21-1 and TRBJ2-3; the table's D call, TRBD1, has no DNA check behind it. TRBV21-1 is given as a pseudogene. This CDR3 spans 16 amino acids. The chain's CDR3 is CASRPGQGASTDTQYF. The CDR3, as DNA: TGTGCCAGCAGACCGGGACAGGGGGCAAGCACAGATACGCAGTATTTT.

The chain combines TRBV7-2 with TRBJ2-7; no definite D call. CDR3 length equals 12 residues. With 5 bases removed from V and 0 bases from J, the gap between germline ends came to 5 bases. CDR1 and CDR2 (germline): SGHTA, FQGNSA. The CDR3 DNA reads TGTGCCAGCAGCAAAAGCTCCTACGAGCAGTACTTC. Protein sequence: CASSKSSYEQYF.

The rearrangement links TRBV15 to TRBJ1-2; weak D call: TRBD1 (6 bases). V lost 0 bases, J lost 1 base, and 12 bases lay in between. The CDR3 covers 16 residues. The V gene's germline CDR1 is LNHNV and CDR2 YYDKDF (reference sequence). The CDR3 protein is CATSRDWQGNNYGYTF. The CDR3 DNA reads as TGTGCCACCAGCAGAGATTGGCAGGGGAATAACTATGGCTACACCTTC.

This chain links TRBV11-1 with TRBJ2-1; D unresolved. Trimming took 0 bases from V and 0 from J, leaving 6 bases between them. Germline V CDR1 and CDR2: SGHAT, FQDESV (reference sequence). This CDR3 is built from 15 residues. The DNA for the CDR3 is TGTGCCAGCAGCTTAGCCGGCGGCTCCTACAATGAGCAGTTCTTC. As protein: CASSLAGGSYNEQFF. Supplemented by reference TRBV11-1 and TRBJ2-1, the full variable domain reads EAEVAQSPRYKITEKSQAVAFWCDPISGHATLYWYRQILGQGPELLVQFQDESVVDDSQLPKDRFSAERLKGVDSTLKIQPAELGDSAMYLCASSLAGGSYNEQFFGPGTRLTVL.

The rearrangement links TRBV6-6 to TRBJ1-3, with D unclear. Looked up from germline, CDR1 is MNHNY and CDR2 is SVGAGI (reference sequence). The CDR3 loop spans 13 amino acids. Trimming took off 7 bases at V and 2 bases at J, with 9 bases between the two ends. The CDR3 loop is CASTVSAGNTIYF. The CDR3 nucleotides read TGTGCCAGCACCGTCTCGGCTGGAAACACCATATATTTT.

On this clone: In the same sample, other DNA sequences code for this CDR3. The chain couples TRBV6-5 to TRBJ2-3, with D unresolved. V shed 0 bases and J shed 2 bases, with 3 bases lying between them. Germline V gene data show CDR1 as MNHEY and CDR2 as SVGAGI. The CDR3 spans 13 residues. CDR3 sequence reads: CASSYSSTDTQYF. CDR3 bases: TGTGCCAGCAGTTACTCTTCCACAGATACGCAGTATTTT.

V is TRBV6-5 and J is TRBJ2-7; D could derive from TRBD1 or TRBD2 (5 bases each). CDR3 length equals 13 residues. Germline V CDR1 and CDR2: MNHEY, SVGAGI. V was shortened by 8 bases and J by 3 bases, with 14 bases between the two germline ends. The DNA of the CDR3 is TGTGCCAGCGGCCGGGACCGAGGCTACGAGCAGTACTTC. This sequence encodes CASGRDRGYEQYF.

The chain has TRBV10-3 and TRBJ1-2; D uncertain. Germline values: CDR1 ENHRY, CDR2 SYGVKD. Between the trimmed V and J ends, which lost 3 bases and 4 bases, there was a span of 3 bases. This CDR3 is 11 amino acids long. CDR3 in DNA: TGTGCCATCAGTGAATCCTATGGCTACACCTTC. This encodes CAISESYGYTF.

This rearrangement joins TRBV10-3 to TRBJ2-1; 7 bases are shared with TRBD1. Trimming removed 7 bases from V and 7 bases from J; junction bases left unmatched: 10. Germline V lookup: CDR1 ENHRY, CDR2 SYGVKD. This CDR3 region has 14 residues. The CDR3 is CAINVGQAYNEQFF. In nucleotides, the CDR3 is TGTGCCATCAACGTTGGACAGGCGTATAATGAGCAGTTCTTC.

The chain links TRBV6-5 to TRBJ1-4, with 9 nucleotides matching TRBD1. V dropped 5 bases and J dropped 7; count of bases not matched to a gene: 5. This CDR3 comprises 14 residues. Germline V gene lookup returns CDR1 MNHEY and CDR2 SVGAGI. This CDR3 reads CASSPGTGIEKLFF. The CDR3 nucleotides are TGTGCCAGCAGTCCCGGGACAGGGATTGAAAAACTGTTTTTT.

This chain uses TRBV9 with TRBJ2-5, with 8 bases identical to TRBD2. Trimming removed 0 bases from V and 2 bases from J; junction bases left unmatched: 6. Germline V gene sequence: CDR1 SGDLS, CDR2 YYNGEE. The CDR3 runs to 16 residues. The CDR3: CASSVEGVAGQETQYF. Here the CDR3 DNA reads TGTGCCAGCAGCGTAGAGGGGGTAGCGGGACAAGAGACCCAGTACTTC.

The CDR3 sequence is CASRTGMYYGYTF. In nucleotides, the CDR3 is TGTGCCAGCAGGACAGGGATGTACTATGGCTACACCTTC. The chain employs TRBV5-6 and TRBJ1-2; 7 bases fit TRBD1. The CDR3 loop spans 13 amino acids. Germline V gives CDR1 SGHDT, CDR2 YYEEEE. With 5 bases clipped from V and 3 bases from J, the junction kept 4 bases outside the gene matches. The full variable domain, its missing parts supplied by reference TRBV5-6 and TRBJ1-2, is DAGVTQSPTHLIKTRGQQVTLRCSPKSGHDTVSWYQQALGQGPQFIFQYYEEEERQRGNFPDRFSGHQFPNYSSELNVNALLLGDSALYLCASRTGMYYGYTFGSGTRLTVV.

The V call is TRBV5-1, the J call TRBJ2-5; 10 bases fit TRBD2. This CDR3 region has 15 residues. Germline V gene data show CDR1 as SGHRS and CDR2 as YFSETQ. The ends lost 1 base at V and 3 bases at J; junction bases unmatched: 3. The CDR3 nucleotides read TGCGCCAGCAGCTTGCAAGGACTAGCGGAAGAGACCCAGTACTTC. Its translation is CASSLQGLAEETQYF.

The chain employs TRBV28 and TRBJ1-1; D is possibly TRBD1 (6 bases). Germline loops: CDR1 MDHEN, CDR2 SYDVKM. CDR3 length: 15 residues. V shed 3 bases and J shed 3 bases, with 14 bases lying between them. The CDR3 sequence is CASSFRGLLYTEAFF. The DNA for the CDR3 is TGTGCCAGCAGTTTCCGGGGGCTACTATACACTGAAGCTTTCTTT.

The chain carries TRBV19 and TRBJ1-2; D is undetermined. The CDR3 has 13 amino acids. From germline, CDR1 is LNHDA and CDR2 SQIVND (reference sequence). Trimming left V 6 bases short and J 0 bases short, with 8 bases between. CDR3 in amino acids: CASSEKPNYGYTF. CDR3 DNA sequence: TGTGCCAGTAGCGAGAAACCTAACTATGGCTACACCTTC.

V is TRBV4-2 and J is TRBJ2-5, with TRBD2 matching over 9 bases. The CDR3 runs to 16 residues. Germline CDR1 and CDR2: LGHNA and YNFKEQ. The V and J ends lost 1 base and 2 bases, in that order; junction bases with no gene match: 5. The CDR3 sequence: CASSQVPAGGQETQYF. The CDR3 DNA reads TGTGCCAGCAGCCAAGTCCCAGCGGGGGGTCAAGAGACCCAGTACTTC.

The V call is TRBV5-6, the J call TRBJ1-1; perhaps TRBD1 as D (5 bases). This CDR3 has 16 amino acids. The V gene lost 4 bases and the J gene lost 0 bases, with 16 bases spanning the gap. Germline assignment: CDR1 SGHDT and CDR2 YYEEEE. CDR3 loop: CASSVYYGGMNTEAFF. The CDR3 nucleotides read TGTGCCAGCAGCGTTTATTACGGGGGGATGAACACTGAAGCTTTCTTT.

The J gene is TRBJ2-1, the V gene TRBV7-3; 11 bases align to TRBD2. Per germline, CDR1 SGHTA and CDR2 FQGTGA. The CDR3 is 15 amino acids. V lost 2 bases and J lost 5; bases outside the gene matches: 2. The CDR3 sequence is CASSLQLAGDNEQFF. CDR3 nucleotides: TGTGCCAGCAGCTTACAACTAGCGGGGGACAATGAGCAGTTCTTC.

The genes are TRBV5-1 and TRBJ2-1; D may be TRBD1 (6 bases). Germline V gene lookup returns CDR1 SGHRS and CDR2 YFSETQ. CDR3 length: 15 amino acids. V lost 3 bases to trimming and J lost 1 base, with 11 bases between them. The CDR3 sequence: CASSWTVPSYNEQFF. In DNA, the CDR3 is TGCGCCAGCAGCTGGACAGTCCCTTCCTACAATGAGCAGTTCTTC.